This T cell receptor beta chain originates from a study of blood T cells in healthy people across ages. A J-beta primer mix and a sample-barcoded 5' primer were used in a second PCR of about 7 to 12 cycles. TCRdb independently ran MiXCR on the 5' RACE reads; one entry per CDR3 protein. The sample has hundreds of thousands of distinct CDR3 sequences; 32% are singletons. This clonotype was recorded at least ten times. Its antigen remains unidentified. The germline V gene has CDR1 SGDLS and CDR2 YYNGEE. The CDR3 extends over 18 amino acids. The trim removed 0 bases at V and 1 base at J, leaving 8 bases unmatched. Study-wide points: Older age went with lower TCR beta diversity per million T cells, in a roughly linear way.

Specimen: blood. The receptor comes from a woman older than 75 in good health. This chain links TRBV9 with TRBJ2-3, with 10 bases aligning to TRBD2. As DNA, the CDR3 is TGTGCCAGCAGCGTAGAACTAGCGGGGACCCGGCGCACAGATACGCAGTATTTT. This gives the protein CASSVELAGTRRTDTQYF.